This T cell receptor (beta chain) comes out of a study of blood T cells in healthy people across ages. Broader study findings: Strongly correlated with naive T cell percentage was TCR beta diversity. Observed TCR beta diversity per million T cells went down as age went up. This fall followed a roughly linear course with age.

Together with a sample-barcoded 5' primer, a J-beta primer mix was included in a second PCR lasting about 6 to 11 cycles. TCRdb reprocessed the 5' RACE reads with MiXCR, giving one entry per CDR3 protein. The sample lists around 900,000 distinct CDR3 sequences; roughly 47% were seen once. Details on this clonotype: The antigen is unknown.

The specimen sequenced was blood. This TCR derives from a woman in her sixties in good health.

The DNA for the CDR3 is TGCAGCGTTGAACAAGACGGGTGGGGCACAGATACGCAGTATTTT. Translated, it gives CSVEQDGWGTDTQYF. The chain links TRBV29-1 to TRBJ2-3; the D is unclear. Trimming took off 2 bases at V and 1 base at J, with 13 bases between the two ends. Germline CDR1 and CDR2: SQVTM and ANQGSEA. The CDR3 covers 15 residues.